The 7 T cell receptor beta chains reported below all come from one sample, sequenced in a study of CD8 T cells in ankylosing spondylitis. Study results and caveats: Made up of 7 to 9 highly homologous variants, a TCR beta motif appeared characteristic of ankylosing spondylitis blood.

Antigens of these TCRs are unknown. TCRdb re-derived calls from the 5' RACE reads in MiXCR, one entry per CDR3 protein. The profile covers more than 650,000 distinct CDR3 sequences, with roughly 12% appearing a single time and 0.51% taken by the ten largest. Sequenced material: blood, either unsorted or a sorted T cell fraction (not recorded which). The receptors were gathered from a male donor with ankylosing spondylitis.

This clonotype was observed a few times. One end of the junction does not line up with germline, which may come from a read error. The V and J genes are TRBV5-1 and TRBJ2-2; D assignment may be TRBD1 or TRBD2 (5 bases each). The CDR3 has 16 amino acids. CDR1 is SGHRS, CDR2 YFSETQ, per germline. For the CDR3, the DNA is TGCGCCAGCAGCTTGAATTCGGGGCGGAACTCCGGGGAGCTGTTTTTT. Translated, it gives CASSLNSGRNSGELFF.

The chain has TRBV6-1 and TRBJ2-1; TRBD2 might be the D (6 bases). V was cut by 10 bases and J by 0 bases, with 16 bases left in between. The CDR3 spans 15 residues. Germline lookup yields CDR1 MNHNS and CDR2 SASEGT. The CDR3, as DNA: TGTGCCACCCAACCGGGGAGGAGCTCCTACAATGAGCAGTTCTTC. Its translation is CATQPGRSSYNEQFF.

In DNA form, the CDR3 reads TGCGCCAGCAGCTTTCCTTTAGGGCAGCTGGCCACCGGGGAGCTGTTTTTT. Amino acids: CASSFPLGQLATGELFF. The J gene is TRBJ2-2, the V gene TRBV5-1; D ambiguous. V lost 2 bases and J 4 bases, leaving 18 bases between the germline ends. From germline, CDR1 is SGHRS and CDR2 YFSETQ. The CDR3 has 17 amino acids.

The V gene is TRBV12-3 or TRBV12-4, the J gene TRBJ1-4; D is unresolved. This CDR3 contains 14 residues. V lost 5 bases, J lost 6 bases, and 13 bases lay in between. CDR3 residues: CASSQSHWDEKLFF. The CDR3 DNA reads TGTGCCAGCAGTCAAAGCCACTGGGATGAAAAACTGTTTTTT.

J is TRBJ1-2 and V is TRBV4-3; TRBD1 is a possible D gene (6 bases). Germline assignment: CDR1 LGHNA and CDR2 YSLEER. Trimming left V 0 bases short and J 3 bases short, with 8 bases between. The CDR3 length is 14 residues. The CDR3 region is CASSQDWTDYGYTF. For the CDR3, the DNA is TGCGCCAGCAGCCAAGACTGGACAGACTATGGCTACACCTTC.

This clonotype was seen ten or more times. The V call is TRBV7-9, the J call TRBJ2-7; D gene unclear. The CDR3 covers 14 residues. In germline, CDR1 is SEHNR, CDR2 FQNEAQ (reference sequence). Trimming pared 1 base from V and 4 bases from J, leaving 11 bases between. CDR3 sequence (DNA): TGTGCCAGCAGCTTAGGGTCAGGAGATTACGAGCAGTACTTC. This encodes CASSLGSGDYEQYF.

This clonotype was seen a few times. CDR3 DNA sequence: TGTGCCAGCAGCGGACAGGGCCCTGGGTCACCCCTCCACTTT. Encoded protein: CASSGQGPGSPLHF. The chain carries TRBV9 and TRBJ1-6; 7 bases align to TRBD1. The CDR3 totals 14 residues. The trim removed 3 bases at V and 10 bases at J, leaving 7 bases unmatched. From germline, CDR1 is SGDLS and CDR2 YYNGEE.